Presented here are 20 T cell receptor beta chains from one specimen sequenced in a study of human T cells and chemical hapten exposure. As for time point: patch test 1, 2 weeks after DPC sensitization. Documented treatment: therapeutic diphenylcyclopropenone sensitization with weekly scalp DPC. TCRdb used MiXCR to reprocess the RACE reads, holding one entry per CDR3 protein. The top ten hold about 0.85% of the sample, which has around 120,000 distinct CDR3 sequences, about 13% seen once. This sample comprised whole blood, obtained in connection with sensitization to the hapten diphenylcyclopropenone (DPC). These receptors were collected from a man between 18 and 35 years old with alopecia areata. Some clones in this sample may be carry-over from other donors' samples.

The rearrangement joins TRBV5-6 to TRBJ2-7; the D gene is possibly TRBD1 (6 bases). V shed 3 bases and J shed 2 bases, with 9 bases lying between them. CDR1 and CDR2 from the germline V gene are SGHDT and YYEEEE. The CDR3 is made up of 13 amino acids. The CDR3 nucleotides are TGTGCCAGCAGCTCCCGGGACACCTACGAGCAGTACGTC. It yields the protein CASSSRDTYEQYV.

This clonotype showed up many times. The chain uses TRBV25-1 and TRBJ1-6; D uncertain. The CDR3 covers 13 residues. CDR1 is MGHDK, CDR2 SYGVNS, per germline. Trimming pared 3 bases from V and 6 bases from J, leaving 6 bases between. The CDR3 DNA reads as TGTGCCAGCAGTGATTTGTTTAATTCACCCCTCCACTTT. Its translation: CASSDLFNSPLHF.

This clonotype was counted ten times or more. This chain links TRBV20-1 with TRBJ1-2; D is uncertain. The germline gives CDR1 DFQATT, CDR2 SNEGSKA (reference sequence). The V end lost 4 bases, the J end lost 1 base, and 16 bases lay between the germline ends. This CDR3 spans 15 amino acids. CDR3 bases: TGCAGTGCTACGCCGAACGGAAATATTAACTATGGCTACACCTTC. This codes for CSATPNGNINYGYTF.

This chain uses TRBV6-2 or TRBV6-3 with TRBJ1-1, with unresolved D. The V end was cut by 4 bases, the J end by 3 bases, with 9 bases between. The length of the CDR3 is 13 residues. CDR1 and CDR2 from the germline V gene are MNHEY and SVGEGT. The CDR3 sequence: CASSSRLDTEAFF. CDR3 DNA sequence: TGTGCCAGCAGTTCCCGCCTGGACACTGAAGCTTTCTTT.

Only a few counts were recorded for this clonotype. The rearrangement uses TRBV20-1 and TRBJ2-5; possibly TRBD1 or TRBD2 for D (5 bases each). V was clipped by 5 bases and J by 4 bases, with 17 bases between them. CDR3 length: 14 amino acids. Germline V CDR1 and CDR2: DFQATT, SNEGSKA (reference sequence). In DNA form, the CDR3 reads TGCAGTGCTCCCCCGGGGACGGCGATAGAGACCCAGTACTTC. Protein: CSAPPGTAIETQYF.

The chain uses TRBV7-9 and TRBJ2-5; TRBD2 might be the D (5 bases). V lost 7 bases and J lost 7, with 16 bases in between. The CDR3 sequence is 13 residues long. The V gene's germline CDR1 is SEHNR and CDR2 FQNEAQ (reference sequence). In nucleotides, the CDR3 is TGTGCCAGCAACCTTAGAGGGTCTGTGACCCAGTACTTC. Its protein is CASNLRGSVTQYF.

The chain couples TRBV2 to TRBJ1-6; D unclear. Germline values: CDR1 SNHLY, CDR2 FYNNEI. The CDR3 is made up of 11 amino acids. The V end lost 3 bases, the J end lost 10 bases, and 4 bases lay between the germline ends. The CDR3 sequence: CASSDVSPLHF. The CDR3 nucleotides are TGTGCCAGCAGTGATGTCTCACCCCTCCACTTT. Supplemented by reference TRBV2 and TRBJ1-6, the full variable domain reads EPEVTQTPSHQVTQMGQEVILRCVPISNHLYFYWYRQILGQKVEFLVSFYNNEISEKSEIFDDQFSVERPDGSNFTLKIRSTKLEDSAMYFCASSDVSPLHFGNGTRLTVT.

This clonotype was counted between two and nine times. V is TRBV20-1 and J is TRBJ2-1, with D perhaps being TRBD1 or TRBD2 (6 bases each). V shed 5 bases and J shed 1 base, with 18 bases lying between them. Germline-derived CDR1 and CDR2 are DFQATT and SNEGSKA (reference sequence). CDR3 length: 16 amino acids. This CDR3 is CSAQLWGAISYNEQFF. Here the CDR3 DNA reads TGCAGTGCTCAATTGTGGGGGGCCATTTCCTACAATGAGCAGTTCTTC.

The chain has TRBV2 and TRBJ2-1, with a tentative D call TRBD2 (5 bases). Germline loops: CDR1 SNHLY, CDR2 FYNNEI. The CDR3 is made up of 14 amino acids. Trimming shortened V by 8 bases and J by 3 bases, and 14 bases separated the two germline ends. In DNA form, the CDR3 reads TGTGCCAGCGGACGTGGACTGCTCTACAATGAGCAGTTCTTC. Encoded protein: CASGRGLLYNEQFF.

V and J are TRBV7-6 and TRBJ2-1; 7 nucleotides align to TRBD2. J gave up 4 bases and V 5 bases, and 8 bases lay outside the gene matches. The CDR3 covers 15 residues. Germline CDR1 SGHVS, CDR2 FNYEAQ. In nucleotides, the CDR3 is TGTGCCAGCAGCCAGGCTAGCGGTCCGTACAATGAGCAGTTCTTC. The encoded protein is CASSQASGPYNEQFF. Variable domain in full (rest from reference TRBV7-6 and TRBJ2-1): GAGVSQSPRYKVTKRGQDVALRCDPISGHVSLYWYRQALGQGPEFLTYFNYEAQQDKSGLPNDRFSAERPEGSISTLTIQRTEQRDSAMYRCASSQASGPYNEQFFGPGTRLTVL.

The J gene is TRBJ2-5, the V gene TRBV4-3; D remains unclear. Trimming removed 0 bases from V and 0 bases from J, with 14 bases in between. This CDR3 region has 17 residues. CDR1 and CDR2 (germline): LGHNA, YSLEER. The CDR3 bases are TGCGCCAGCAGCCAAGAGGCAGGCTTTGGGTACCAAGAGACCCAGTACTTC. Protein: CASSQEAGFGYQETQYF.

This clonotype occurred a few times. The rearrangement joins TRBV11-3 to TRBJ2-1; either TRBD1 or TRBD2 may supply D (6 bases each). Trimming stripped 4 bases from V and 1 base from J, with 14 bases between. Looked up from germline, CDR1 is SGHNT and CDR2 is YENEEA. The CDR3 runs 16 residues. CDR3 DNA sequence: TGTGCCAGCAGCTCCGGGGGCCGGGTATCCTACAATGAGCAGTTCTTC. It yields the protein CASSSGGRVSYNEQFF.

This clonotype has a count of ten or more. J is TRBJ2-5 and V is TRBV4-1, with 13 positions matching TRBD2. The V and J ends lost 4 bases and 5 bases, in that order; junction bases with no gene match: 7. Germline lookup yields CDR1 MGHRA and CDR2 YSYEKL. This CDR3 region has 16 residues. This chain's CDR3 is CASSPGLAGSRETQYF. For the CDR3, the DNA is TGCGCCAGCAGCCCGGGACTAGCGGGGTCGAGGGAGACCCAGTACTTC.

The chain carries TRBV27 and TRBJ1-6; TRBD1 aligns across 8 bases. Germline V gives CDR1 MNHEY, CDR2 SMNVEV (reference sequence). After removal of 5 bases from V and 0 bases from J, the junction contained 0 bases not matched to a gene. This CDR3 comprises 15 residues. CDR3 in amino acids: CASSGTGSYNSPLHF. CDR3 DNA: TGTGCCAGCAGTGGGACAGGCTCCTATAATTCACCCCTCCACTTT.

The DNA of the CDR3 is TGTGCCAGCAGTCTCCGTATCTACGAGCAGTACTTC. Translated, it gives CASSLRIYEQYF. The chain uses TRBV28 and TRBJ2-7, with D hard to call. The V gene's germline CDR1 is MDHEN and CDR2 SYDVKM. The V end was cut by 5 bases, the J end by 3 bases, with 8 bases between. The CDR3 loop spans 12 amino acids. Drawing the rest from reference TRBV28 and TRBJ2-7, the complete variable domain is DVKVTQSSRYLVKRTGEKVFLECVQDMDHENMFWYRQDPGLGLRLIYFSYDVKMKEKGDIPEGYSVSREKKERFSLILESASTNQTSMYLCASSLRIYEQYFGPGTRLTVT.

The chain carries TRBV9 and TRBJ2-3; the match to TRBD2 covers 7 bases. The trim removed 3 bases at V and 2 bases at J, leaving 6 bases unmatched. There are 15 residues in the CDR3. The germline gives CDR1 SGDLS, CDR2 YYNGEE. The CDR3, as DNA: TGTGCCAGCAGCGCGAGCGGGGCGTACACAGATACGCAGTATTTT. It yields the protein CASSASGAYTDTQYF.

This clonotype appeared many times. The chain links TRBV9 to TRBJ2-6, with 8 bases fitting TRBD2. Unmatched junction bases numbered 7, after V lost 7 bases and J lost 1 base. The CDR3 totals 16 residues. CDR1 and CDR2 (germline): SGDLS, YYNGEE. CDR3 nucleotide sequence: TGTGCCAGCGCCGTATCTAGCGGGTCTGGGGCCAACGTCCTGACTTTC. Its translation: CASAVSSGSGANVLTF.

This sequence joins TRBV5-1 and TRBJ2-1; 8 nucleotides match TRBD2. The CDR3 contains 14 residues. CDR1 and CDR2 (germline): SGHRS, YFSETQ. Germline trimming cut 2 bases from V and 6 bases from J; bases unmatched to any gene: 4. CDR3 nucleotide sequence: TGCGCCAGCAGCTTTAGCGGGGCCGTCAATGAGCAGTTCTTC. Translation gives CASSFSGAVNEQFF.

The chain joins TRBV6-1 to TRBJ1-6; TRBD1 might be the D (5 bases). This CDR3 is 14 amino acids long. In germline, CDR1 is MNHNS, CDR2 SASEGT. V was clipped by 2 bases and J by 6 bases, with 8 bases between them. The CDR3 sequence is CASSESGGNSPLHF. In DNA form, the CDR3 reads TGTGCCAGCAGTGAATCCGGGGGTAATTCACCCCTCCACTTT.

The chain joins TRBV11-2 to TRBJ2-3, with TRBD1 as a possible D gene (5 bases). This CDR3 has 15 amino acids. Germline assignment: CDR1 SGHAT and CDR2 FQNNGV. Trimming took 0 bases from V and 4 from J, leaving 11 bases between them. CDR3 protein: CASSLDRQLSDTQYF. In DNA, the CDR3 is TGTGCCAGCAGCTTAGATAGACAGCTTTCAGATACGCAGTATTTT.